The clone carrying this T cell receptor (beta chain) was picked up a small number of times. Its antigen is unknown. The individuals who served as donors were healthy Caucasians living in Russia, aged roughly 6 to 100. This sample stems from a study of blood T cells in healthy people across ages. Whole-study context: About one barcoded beta molecule per two T cells was the capture yield of template switching.

Study results and limitations: Possibly, changes in expanded clonotypes were confounded because donor CMV status was unknown.

This CDR3 comprises 15 residues. With V trimmed by 5 bases and J by 3 bases, 10 bases remained unmatched. Germline assignment: CDR1 MNHEY and CDR2 SMNVEV (reference sequence). Through a sample-barcoded 5' primer and a J-beta primer mix, a second PCR was run for roughly 6 to 12 cycles. One entry per CDR3 protein, called by TCRdb with MiXCR from the 5' RACE reads. The sample lists about 1.1 million distinct CDR3 sequences, 30% to 40% seen once, with less than 15% in the top ten. The sequence derives from a man aged 18 to 29 in good health. Sequenced: blood. V and J are TRBV27 and TRBJ2-7; TRBD1 matches at 7 bases. The CDR3 loop is CASSMGVTGSYEQYF. The CDR3 coding sequence is TGTGCCAGCAGTATGGGTGTGACAGGGAGCTACGAGCAGTACTTC.